The 30 T cell receptor beta chains below were found in one sample sequenced in a study of blood T cell repertoires in COVID-19 (dated by TCRdb to the early 2020s). The library was obtained by the immunoSEQ multiplex PCR assay. The table comes from immuneACCESS by way of TCRdb, which keeps in-frame sequences with V and J called. Part of the clones is missing from these tables; in studies checked, under half for an unresolved V gene and the rest for unknown reasons. Here the sample has roughly 120,000 clones; more than 60% occur a single time. 2.3% of the sample goes to the ten largest clones. The sequenced sample consisted of peripheral blood. The receptors stem from a man between 70 and 80 years old with acute or convalescent COVID-19.

This clone has a handful of counts. The rearrangement uses TRBV7-2 and TRBJ1-2, with a tentative D call TRBD1 (6 bases). Per the germline V gene, CDR1 is SGHTA and CDR2 is FQGNSA. The V end was cut by 5 bases, the J end by 6 bases, with 19 bases between. The CDR3 is made up of 15 amino acids. The CDR3 region is CASSPGTLEVDGYTF. DNA for the CDR3: TGTGCCAGCAGCCCCGGGACACTGGAGGTCGATGGCTACACCTTC.

The chain carries TRBV19 and TRBJ1-1, with D unclear. The CDR3 totals 16 residues. The V end was cut by 1 base, the J end by 1 base, with 13 bases between. Per the germline V gene, CDR1 is LNHDA and CDR2 is SQIVND (reference sequence). The CDR3 DNA is TGTGCCAGTAGTATAGTGGGCCGGGGAGAGAACACTGAAGCTTTCTTT. This translates into CASSIVGRGENTEAFF.

The rearrangement joins TRBV2 to TRBJ1-2, with D possibly matching TRBD1 (5 bases). Germline CDR1 reads SNHLY; CDR2 reads FYNNEI. The CDR3 length is 12 residues. Trimming left V 8 bases short and J 7 bases short, with 14 bases between. The CDR3 DNA reads TGTGCCAGCCGCCGGGCAGGGTTTGGCTACACCTTC. Translated, it gives CASRRAGFGYTF.

The chain employs TRBV19 and TRBJ1-4; possible D gene TRBD1, 6 bases. The CDR3 consists of 13 residues. Per germline, CDR1 LNHDA and CDR2 SQIVND (reference sequence). Trimming took off 5 bases at V and 10 bases at J, with 14 bases between the two ends. In nucleotides, the CDR3 is TGTGCCAGTAGTGGAACAGGGTTCGGAAAACTGTTTTTT. Translating gives CASSGTGFGKLFF.

The chain carries TRBV9 and TRBJ2-5, with 8 positions matching TRBD2. V lost 6 bases to trimming and J lost 5 bases; unmatched junction nucleotides: 6. Germline CDR1 and CDR2: SGDLS and YYNGEE. The CDR3 spans 13 residues. The CDR3 region is CASTRGGDETQYF. Written as DNA, the CDR3 is TGTGCCAGCACCCGGGGGGGGGACGAGACCCAGTACTTC.

The chain recombines TRBV7-8 with TRBJ1-3, with 7 bases fitting TRBD1. The germline V gene encodes CDR1 SGHVS and CDR2 FQNEAQ. V trimming: 1 base; J trimming: 7 bases; junction bases outside the gene matches: 7. The CDR3 extends over 15 amino acids. CDR3: CASSLGPGGFNTIYF. As DNA, the CDR3 is TGTGCCAGCAGCTTAGGGCCAGGGGGATTTAACACCATATATTTT.

The V call is TRBV7-3, the J call TRBJ2-3, with TRBD2 matching over 16 bases. The germline V gene has CDR1 SGHTA and CDR2 FQGTGA. Trimming took 5 bases from V and 14 from J; bases not matched to a gene: 7. This CDR3 spans 14 amino acids. CDR3 DNA: TGTGCCAGCAGCCCGGGACTAGCGGGGGGGCCCAGGTATTTT. Residues: CASSPGLAGGPRYF. Drawing the rest from reference TRBV7-3 and TRBJ2-3, the complete variable domain is GAGVSQTPSNKVTEKGKYVELRCDPISGHTALYWYRQSLGQGPEFLIYFQGTGAADDSGLPNDRFFAVRPEGSVSTLKIQRTERGDSAVYLCASSPGLAGGPRYFGPGTRLTVL.

The V and J genes are TRBV7-9 and TRBJ1-3, with TRBD1 matching 9 bases. The CDR3 is 16 amino acids. Trimming took 1 base from V and 4 from J; bases not matched to a gene: 5. Per the germline V gene, CDR1 is SEHNR and CDR2 is FQNEAQ (reference sequence). The CDR3 region has the DNA TGTGCCAGCAGCTTAGTCCGGACAGGGGTCGGAAACACCATATATTTT. Residues: CASSLVRTGVGNTIYF.

The chain uses TRBV20-1 and TRBJ2-7; D remains unclear. Germline V CDR1 and CDR2: DFQATT, SNEGSKA (reference sequence). This CDR3 spans 11 amino acids. The germline V and J ends were trimmed by 6 bases and 6 bases, with 12 bases remaining between them. The chain's CDR3 is CSAPNYVEQYF. CDR3 DNA sequence: TGCAGTGCACCGAACTACGTCGAGCAGTACTTC.

This clone is a singleton in its sample. The chain has TRBV7-9 and TRBJ2-4; the match to TRBD2 covers 11 bases. This CDR3 is 19 amino acids long. V gave up 6 bases and J gave up 0 bases; unmatched junction bases: 13. Germline V lookup: CDR1 SEHNR, CDR2 FQNEAQ (reference sequence). CDR3: CASSSGLAALPVAKNIQYF. In nucleotides, the CDR3 is TGTGCCAGCAGTTCGGGACTAGCGGCTCTACCTGTAGCCAAAAACATTCAGTACTTC.

The chain links TRBV5-4 to TRBJ1-2, with 8 bases matching TRBD1. Germline assignment: CDR1 SGHNT and CDR2 YYREEE (reference sequence). With V trimmed by 7 bases and J by 4 bases, 9 bases remained unmatched. This CDR3 is 14 amino acids long. In DNA, the CDR3 is TGTGCCAGCCGGGTCGGACAGGGTTCCTATGGCTACACCTTC. Protein: CASRVGQGSYGYTF.

The table lists this clone with a few counts. The chain joins TRBV7-9 to TRBJ1-6, with 10 bases fitting TRBD1. This CDR3 region has 15 residues. Germline V CDR1 and CDR2: SEHNR, FQNEAQ (reference sequence). Trimming took 5 bases from V and 7 from J; bases not matched to a gene: 5. CDR3 sequence: CASSPPGQGNSPLHF. The CDR3 nucleotides read TGTGCCAGCAGCCCACCGGGACAGGGGAATTCACCCCTCCACTTT.

The rearrangement uses TRBV25-1 and TRBJ1-1; 7 bases are a match to TRBD1. Germline CDR1 reads MGHDK; CDR2 reads SYGVNS. V lost 2 bases to trimming and J lost 4 bases; unmatched junction nucleotides: 10. The CDR3 runs to 16 residues. In DNA, the CDR3 is TGTGCCAGCAGTGAAGGTGGCGAGGGGGCGGCCACTGAAGCTTTCTTT. Its protein product is CASSEGGEGAATEAFF.

J is TRBJ1-5 and V is TRBV30; 12 bases align to TRBD1. The germline V gene encodes CDR1 GTSNPN and CDR2 SVGIG (reference sequence). The CDR3 length is 16 residues. J lost 6 bases, V lost 1 base, and 7 bases had no gene match. The CDR3 loop is CAWSDRDRGRSQPQHF. The CDR3 DNA follows: TGTGCCTGGAGTGACCGGGACAGGGGGCGAAGTCAGCCCCAGCATTTT.

The chain couples TRBV7-7 to TRBJ2-5, with D hard to call. V was pared by 1 base and J by 1 base, with 13 bases between. The CDR3 is 16 residues long. Germline CDR1 and CDR2: SSHAT and FNYEAQ (reference sequence). CDR3 sequence: CASSLEAALSQETQYF. The CDR3 DNA sequence: TGTGCCAGCAGCTTAGAGGCGGCTCTCTCCCAAGAGACCCAGTACTTC.

The gene calls are TRBV19 and TRBJ1-1; 8 nucleotides match TRBD1. Germline loops: CDR1 LNHDA, CDR2 SQIVND (reference sequence). Unmatched junction bases numbered 2, after V lost 4 bases and J lost 4 bases. The CDR3 is made up of 13 amino acids. The CDR3 DNA follows: TGTGCCAGTAGTACACAGGGGGGCACTGAAGCTTTCTTT. It encodes CASSTQGGTEAFF.

The rearrangement links TRBV5-4 to TRBJ2-5; D unclear. This CDR3 is built from 13 residues. Trimming left V 0 bases short and J 1 base short, with 4 bases between. Germline V CDR1 and CDR2: SGHNT, YYREEE (reference sequence). This CDR3 is CASSLDIQETQYF. The DNA of the CDR3 is TGTGCCAGCAGCTTGGACATCCAAGAGACCCAGTACTTC.

V usage is TRBV4-3 and J usage is TRBJ2-6, with D perhaps matching TRBD2 (5 bases). CDR3 size: 15 residues. Trimming left V 0 bases short and J 14 bases short, with 17 bases between. CDR1 is LGHNA, CDR2 YSLEER, per germline. CDR3 loop: CASSQDEGIPGILTF. DNA of the CDR3: TGCGCCAGCAGCCAAGATGAAGGGATCCCGGGAATCCTGACTTTC.

The chain uses TRBV4-2 and TRBJ2-7, with D perhaps matching TRBD1 (5 bases). CDR1 is LGHNA and CDR2 is YNFKEQ in the germline V gene. CDR3 length: 15 residues. The ends were cut back, 1 base at V and 3 bases at J, with 13 bases in the middle. CDR3: CASSQVGDSYYEQYF. The CDR3 DNA follows: TGTGCCAGCAGCCAAGTCGGTGACAGTTACTACGAGCAGTACTTC.

The chain uses TRBV5-1 and TRBJ2-3; 10 nucleotides line up with TRBD2. This CDR3 has 16 amino acids. V was pared by 1 base and J by 5 bases, with 7 bases of the junction left unmatched. Germline CDR1 SGHRS, CDR2 YFSETQ. The DNA for the CDR3 is TGCGCCAGCAGCTTGCTGGGTAGCGGGGGGTTAGATACGCAGTATTTT. Residues: CASSLLGSGGLDTQYF.

This rearrangement joins TRBV18 to TRBJ2-6, with D tentatively TRBD1 (6 bases). This CDR3 region has 18 residues. V was clipped by 3 bases and J by 0 bases, with 15 bases between them. CDR1 KGHSH and CDR2 LQKENI come from the germline V gene. CDR3 nucleotide sequence: TGTGCCAGCTCACCTCTGGGACAACTCAGCTCTGGGGCCAACGTCCTGACTTTC. As protein: CASSPLGQLSSGANVLTF.

As regards this clone: The sample holds other DNA sequences that translate to the same CDR3. The chain carries TRBV5-1 and TRBJ2-3, with 9 nucleotides matching TRBD1. The CDR3 contains 14 residues. The J segment lost 3 bases and the V segment lost 3 bases, leaving 2 bases of the junction unmatched. Germline V gene lookup returns CDR1 SGHRS and CDR2 YFSETQ. As DNA, the CDR3 is TGCGCCAGCAGCTCGGGACAGGGTACAGATACGCAGTATTTT. It yields the protein CASSSGQGTDTQYF.

This chain connects TRBV27 to TRBJ1-1, with D unresolved. CDR1 is MNHEY, CDR2 SMNVEV, per germline (reference sequence). The V end was cut by 6 bases, the J end by 0 bases, with 11 bases between. CDR3 length: 14 residues. CDR3 amino acids: CASRGSAVNTEAFF. DNA for the CDR3: TGTGCCAGCAGGGGCTCGGCAGTGAACACTGAAGCTTTCTTT.

This chain joins TRBV18 and TRBJ1-2; a weak D match, TRBD1 (6 bases). The CDR3 totals 16 residues. Germline loops: CDR1 KGHSH, CDR2 LQKENI. V dropped 2 bases and J dropped 5 bases, with 18 bases sitting between them. The CDR3 loop is CASSPGQGPKGYGYTF. The CDR3 nucleotides read TGTGCCAGCTCACCAGGGCAGGGGCCGAAGGGGTATGGCTACACCTTC.

The V call is TRBV3-1 (or the pseudogene TRBV3-2), the J call TRBJ2-2; no definite D call. Trimming took 2 bases from V and 2 from J, leaving 6 bases between them. CDR3 size: 14 residues. Germline V gives CDR1 LGHDT, CDR2 YNNKEL (reference sequence). CDR3 coding DNA: TGTGCCAGCAGCCAACTTAAAAACACCGGGGAGCTGTTTTTT. It translates to CASSQLKNTGELFF.

The gene calls are TRBV6-5 and TRBJ1-1; D remains unclear. The CDR3 runs to 15 residues. Germline-derived CDR1 and CDR2 are MNHEY and SVGAGI. Trimming took off 0 bases at V and 5 bases at J, with 13 bases between the two ends. CDR3 sequence (DNA): TGTGCCAGCAGTTACTCGGTAGTTCAACGAACTGAAGCTTTCTTT. This encodes CASSYSVVQRTEAFF.

CDR3 coding DNA: TGTGCCAGCAGCCAAATAGGGCAGGCGGGTGCTGAAGCTTTCTTT. Encoded protein: CASSQIGQAGAEAFF. The chain combines TRBV3-1 (or the pseudogene TRBV3-2) with TRBJ1-1; D unclear. The CDR3 totals 15 residues. V was trimmed by 2 bases and J by 6 bases, leaving 16 bases between them. Germline CDR1 reads LGHDT; CDR2 reads YNNKEL (reference sequence).

The chain combines TRBV4-3 with TRBJ2-1; 7 bases line up with TRBD2. The CDR3 totals 16 residues. CDR1 is LGHNA, CDR2 YSLEER, per germline. V lost 1 base and J lost 3; bases outside the gene matches: 6. Here the CDR3 DNA reads TGCGCCAGCAGCCAAGTGAGCGGGGAAGACTACAATGAGCAGTTCTTC. It codes for CASSQVSGEDYNEQFF.

The rearrangement joins TRBV19 to TRBJ2-1; 12 bases are shared with TRBD2. CDR3 length equals 14 residues. J gave up 12 bases and V 4 bases, and 7 bases lay outside the gene matches. CDR1 is LNHDA, CDR2 SQIVND, per germline (reference sequence). CDR3 protein: CASSRYPSGGVQFF. The CDR3, as DNA: TGTGCCAGTAGTAGGTATCCTAGCGGGGGGGTGCAGTTCTTC.

In this sample, this clone turned up a few times. The rearrangement joins TRBV5-5 to TRBJ1-1, with 10 bases matching TRBD1. From germline, CDR1 is SGHKS and CDR2 YYEKEE (reference sequence). CDR3 length: 16 amino acids. With V trimmed by 4 bases and J by 1 base, 7 bases remained unmatched. This CDR3 is CASSPSWTGGNTEAFF. As DNA, the CDR3 is TGTGCCAGCAGCCCCTCTTGGACAGGGGGGAACACTGAAGCTTTCTTT.